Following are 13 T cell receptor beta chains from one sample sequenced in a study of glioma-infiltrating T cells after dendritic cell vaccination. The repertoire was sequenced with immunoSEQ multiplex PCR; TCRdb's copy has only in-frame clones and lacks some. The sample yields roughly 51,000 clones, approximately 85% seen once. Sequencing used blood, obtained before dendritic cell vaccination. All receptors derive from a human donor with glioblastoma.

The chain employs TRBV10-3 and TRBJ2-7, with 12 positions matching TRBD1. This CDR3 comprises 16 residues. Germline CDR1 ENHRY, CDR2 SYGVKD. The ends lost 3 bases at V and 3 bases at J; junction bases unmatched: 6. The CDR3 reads CAISDPGTGGIYEQYF. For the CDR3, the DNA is TGTGCCATCAGTGACCCTGGGACAGGGGGCATCTACGAGCAGTACTTC.

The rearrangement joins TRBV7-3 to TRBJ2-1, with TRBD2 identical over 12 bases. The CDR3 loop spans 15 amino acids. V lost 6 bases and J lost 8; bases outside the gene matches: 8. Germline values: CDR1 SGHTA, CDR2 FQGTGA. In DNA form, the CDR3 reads TGTGCCAGCAGTCCGACTAGCGGGAGCTTTTATGAGCAGTTCTTC. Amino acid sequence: CASSPTSGSFYEQFF. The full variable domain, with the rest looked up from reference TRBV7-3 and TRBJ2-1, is GAGVSQTPSNKVTEKGKYVELRCDPISGHTALYWYRQSLGQGPEFLIYFQGTGAADDSGLPNDRFFAVRPEGSVSTLKIQRTERGDSAVYLCASSPTSGSFYEQFFGPGTRLTVL.

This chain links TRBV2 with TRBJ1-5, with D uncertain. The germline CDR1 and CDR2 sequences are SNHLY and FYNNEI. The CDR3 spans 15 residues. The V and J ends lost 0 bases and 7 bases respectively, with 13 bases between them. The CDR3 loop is CASSEAEAGWQPQHF. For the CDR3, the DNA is TGTGCCAGCAGTGAAGCGGAGGCTGGATGGCAGCCCCAGCATTTT.

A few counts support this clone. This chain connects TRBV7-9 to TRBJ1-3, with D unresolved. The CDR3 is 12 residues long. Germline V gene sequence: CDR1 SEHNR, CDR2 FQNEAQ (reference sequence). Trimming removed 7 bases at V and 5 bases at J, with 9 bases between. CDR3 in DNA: TGTGCCAGCACCTCTGGCAGAAACACCATATATTTT. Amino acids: CASTSGRNTIYF.

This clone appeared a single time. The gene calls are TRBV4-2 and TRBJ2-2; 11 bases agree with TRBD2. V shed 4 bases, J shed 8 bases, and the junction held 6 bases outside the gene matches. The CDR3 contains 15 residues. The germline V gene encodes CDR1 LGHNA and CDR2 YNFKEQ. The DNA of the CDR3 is TGTGCCAGCAGCCTTAGCGGGGGGGCCGAGGGGGAGCTGTTTTTT. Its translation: CASSLSGGAEGELFF.

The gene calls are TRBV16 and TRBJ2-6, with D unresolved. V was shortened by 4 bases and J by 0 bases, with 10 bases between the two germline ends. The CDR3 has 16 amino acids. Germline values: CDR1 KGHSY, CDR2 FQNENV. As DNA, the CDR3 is TGTGCCAGCAGCCCATCTCGGGTCTCTGGGGCCAACGTCCTGACTTTC. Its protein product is CASSPSRVSGANVLTF.

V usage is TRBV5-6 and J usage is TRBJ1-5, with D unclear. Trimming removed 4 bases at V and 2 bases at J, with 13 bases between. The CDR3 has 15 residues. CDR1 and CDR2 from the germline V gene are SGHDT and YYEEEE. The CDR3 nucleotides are TGTGCCAGCAGCCTAGGGAGGGCCGGCAATCAGCCCCAGCATTTT. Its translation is CASSLGRAGNQPQHF.

CDR3 coding DNA: TGTGCCAGCAGCCTAAGGCCGGGCACCGGGGAGCTGTTTTTT. Its translation is CASSLRPGTGELFF. J is TRBJ2-2 and V is TRBV11-2; D is unresolved. The germline gives CDR1 SGHAT, CDR2 FQNNGV. The CDR3 extends over 14 amino acids. Trimming removed 5 bases at V and 4 bases at J, with 11 bases between.

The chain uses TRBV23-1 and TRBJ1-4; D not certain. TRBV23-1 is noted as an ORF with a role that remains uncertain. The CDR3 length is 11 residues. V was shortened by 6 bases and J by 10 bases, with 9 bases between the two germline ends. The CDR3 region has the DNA TGCGCCAGCAGCCGGGCGGGAAAACTGTTTTTT. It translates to CASSRAGKLFF.

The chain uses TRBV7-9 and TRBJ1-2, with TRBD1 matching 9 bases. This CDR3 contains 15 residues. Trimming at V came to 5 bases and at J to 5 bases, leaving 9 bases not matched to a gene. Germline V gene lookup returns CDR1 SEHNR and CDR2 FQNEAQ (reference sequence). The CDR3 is CASSPIDRGEYGYTF. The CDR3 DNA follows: TGTGCCAGCAGCCCGATTGACAGGGGGGAGTATGGCTACACCTTC. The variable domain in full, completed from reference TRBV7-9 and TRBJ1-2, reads DTGVSQNPRHKITKRGQNVTFRCDPISEHNRLYWYRQTLGQGPEFLTYFQNEAQLEKSRLLSDRFSAERPKGSFSTLEIQRTEQGDSAMYLCASSPIDRGEYGYTFGSGTRLTVV.

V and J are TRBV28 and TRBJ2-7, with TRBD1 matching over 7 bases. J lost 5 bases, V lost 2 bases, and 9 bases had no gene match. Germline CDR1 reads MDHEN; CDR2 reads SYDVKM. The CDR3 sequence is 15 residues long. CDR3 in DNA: TGTGCCAGCAGTTTAGGAAACAGGGGTACGGACGAGCAGTACTTC. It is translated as CASSLGNRGTDEQYF.

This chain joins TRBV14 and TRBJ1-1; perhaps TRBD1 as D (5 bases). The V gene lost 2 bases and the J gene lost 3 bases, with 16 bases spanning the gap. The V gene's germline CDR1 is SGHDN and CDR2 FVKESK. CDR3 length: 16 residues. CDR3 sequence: CASSQYRSIEDTEAFF. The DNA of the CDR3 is TGTGCCAGCAGCCAATACAGGTCTATTGAGGACACTGAAGCTTTCTTT. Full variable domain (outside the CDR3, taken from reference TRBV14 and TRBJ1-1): EAGVTQFPSHSVIEKGQTVTLRCDPISGHDNLYWYRRVMGKEIKFLLHFVKESKQDESGMPNNRFLAERTGGTYSTLKVQPAELEDSGVYFCASSQYRSIEDTEAFFGQGTRLTVV.

The CDR3 loop is CASGPADRLNQPQHF. The CDR3 nucleotides are TGTGCTAGTGGCCCGGCAGACAGGCTCAATCAGCCCCAGCATTTT. The chain is built from TRBV12-5 and TRBJ1-5; TRBD1 might be the D (6 bases). Germline CDR1 and CDR2: LGHNT and FRNRAP. The CDR3 extends over 15 amino acids. Deletions cut 6 bases from V and 3 bases from J, with 15 bases between.